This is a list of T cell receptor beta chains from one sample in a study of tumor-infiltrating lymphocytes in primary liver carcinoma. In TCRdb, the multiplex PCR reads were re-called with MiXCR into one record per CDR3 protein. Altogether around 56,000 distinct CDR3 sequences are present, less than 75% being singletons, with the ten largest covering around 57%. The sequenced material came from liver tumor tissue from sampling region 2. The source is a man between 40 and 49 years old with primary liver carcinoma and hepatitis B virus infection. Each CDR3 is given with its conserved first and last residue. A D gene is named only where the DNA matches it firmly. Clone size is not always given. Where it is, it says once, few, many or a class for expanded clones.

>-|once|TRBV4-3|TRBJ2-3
CASSHETSTQYF
TGCGCCAGCAGCCATGAGACCAGTACGCAGTATTTT
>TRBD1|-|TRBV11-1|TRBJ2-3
CASSPRTGYGTTDTQYF
TGTGCCAGCAGCCCCAGGACAGGGTATGGGACGACAGATACGCAGTACTTT
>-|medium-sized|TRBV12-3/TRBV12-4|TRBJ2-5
CASSIPMYQETQYF
TGTGCCAGCAGTATCCCAATGTACCAAGAGACCCAGTACTTC
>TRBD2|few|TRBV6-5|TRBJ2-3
CASNSSGSGTDTQYF
TGTGCCAGCAACTCTAGCGGGTCTGGTACAGATACGCAGTATTTT
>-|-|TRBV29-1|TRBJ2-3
CSVLTAGGDTQYF
TGCAGCGTCCTGACGGCGGGCGGAGATACGCAGTATTTT
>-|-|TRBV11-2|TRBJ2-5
CASSLTAGCSGETQYF
TGTGCCAGCAGTTTGACAGCAGGGTGCTCGGGGGAGACCCAGTACTTC
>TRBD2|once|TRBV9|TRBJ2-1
CASRPPRGGRNEQFF
TGTGCCAGCAGGCCCCCCCGCGGGGGTAGGAATGAGCAGTTCTTC
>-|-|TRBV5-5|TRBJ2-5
CASGMGTGKETQYF
TGTGCCAGCGGCATGGGGACGGGCAAAGAGACCCAGTACTTC
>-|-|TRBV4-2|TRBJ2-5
CASSQEAGMGETQYF
TGTGCCAGCAGCCAAGAGGCCGGGATGGGAGAGACCCAGTATTTC
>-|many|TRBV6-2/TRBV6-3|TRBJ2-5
CAGGRETQYF
TGTGCCGGGGGTCGGGAGACCCAGTACTTC
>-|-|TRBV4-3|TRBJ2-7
CASSQFLTPGEQYF
TGCGCCAGCAGCCAATTCTTAACACCAGGGGAGCAGTACTTC
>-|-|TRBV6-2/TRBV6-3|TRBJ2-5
CASSPQEPQETQYF
TGTGCCAGCAGTCCACAGGAGCCCCAAGAGACCCAGTACTTC
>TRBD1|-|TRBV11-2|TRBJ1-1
CVSNPSRGLVNTEAFF
TGTGTTAGCAACCCATCCAGGGGGTTGGTGAATACTGAAGCTTTCTTT
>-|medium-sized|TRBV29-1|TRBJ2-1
CSFAMAGPGEQFF
TGCAGCTTTGCCATGGCAGGCCCGGGGGAGCAGTTCTTC
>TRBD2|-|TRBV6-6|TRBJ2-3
CASSSRTSGARTDTQYF
TGTGCCAGCAGTTCCCGGACTAGCGGGGCCCGCACAGATACGCAATATTTT
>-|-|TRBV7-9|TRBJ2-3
CASSSSGRTQYF
TGTGCCAGCAGCTCTTCCGGTCGGACGCAGTATTTT
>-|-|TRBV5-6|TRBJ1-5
CASSLGISYSNQSQHF
TGTGCCAGCAGCTTGGGGATCTCCTATAGTAATCAGTCCCAGCATTTT
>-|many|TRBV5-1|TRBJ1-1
CASSFKEDTEAFF
TGCGCCAGCAGCTTTAAGGAGGACACTGAAGCTTTCTTT
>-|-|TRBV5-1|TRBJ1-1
CASCLFRGSTEAFF
TGCGCCAGCTGCTTGTTCAGGGGAAGCACCGAAGCTTTCTTT
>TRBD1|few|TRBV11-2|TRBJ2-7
CASGYGTGGPYEQCF
TGTGCCAGCGGCTACGGGACAGGGGGTCCCTACGAGCAGTGCTTC
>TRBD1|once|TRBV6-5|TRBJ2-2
CANRRQGINTGELFF
TGTGCCAACAGAAGACAGGGGATTAACACCGGGGAGCTGTTTTTT
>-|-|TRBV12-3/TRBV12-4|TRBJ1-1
CATARAENTEAFF
TGTGCCACCGCTAGGGCGGAGAACACTGAAGCTTTCTTT
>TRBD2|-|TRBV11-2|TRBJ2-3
CASSTPGGQADTQYF
TGTGCCAGCAGCACTCCGGGAGGGCAGGCAGATACGCAGTATTTT
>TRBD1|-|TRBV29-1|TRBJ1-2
CSVDPRTGLVSYGYTF
TGCAGCGTTGACCCGCGGACAGGACTCGTCTCCTATGGCTACACCTTC